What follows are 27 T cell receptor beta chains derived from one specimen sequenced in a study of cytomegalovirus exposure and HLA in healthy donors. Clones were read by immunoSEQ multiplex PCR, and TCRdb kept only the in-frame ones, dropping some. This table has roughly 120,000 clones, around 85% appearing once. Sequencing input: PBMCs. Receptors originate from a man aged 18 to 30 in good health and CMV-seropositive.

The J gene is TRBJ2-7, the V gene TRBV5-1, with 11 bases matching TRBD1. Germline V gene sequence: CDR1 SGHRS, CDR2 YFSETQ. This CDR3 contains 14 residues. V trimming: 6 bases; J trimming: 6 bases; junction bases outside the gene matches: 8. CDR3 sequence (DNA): TGCGCCAGCACCTTCGGACAGGGGGCTGTCGAGCAGTACTTC. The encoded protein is CASTFGQGAVEQYF.

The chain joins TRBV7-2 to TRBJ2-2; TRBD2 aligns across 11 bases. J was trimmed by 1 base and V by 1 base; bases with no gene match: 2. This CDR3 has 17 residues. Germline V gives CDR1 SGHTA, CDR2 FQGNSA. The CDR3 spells CASSLVGTSGNTGELFF. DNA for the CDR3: TGTGCCAGCAGCTTAGTTGGGACTAGCGGGAACACCGGGGAGCTGTTTTTT.

The CDR3 DNA reads TGTGCCACCAGCAGGTTGAGAAAGGGGGCTAGCAATCAGCCCCAGCATTTT. Encoded protein: CATSRLRKGASNQPQHF. The chain uses TRBV15 and TRBJ1-5; 7 bases map to TRBD1. V shed 3 bases, J shed 0 bases, and the junction held 8 bases outside the gene matches. The CDR3 has 17 residues. Germline assignment: CDR1 LNHNV and CDR2 YYDKDF (reference sequence).

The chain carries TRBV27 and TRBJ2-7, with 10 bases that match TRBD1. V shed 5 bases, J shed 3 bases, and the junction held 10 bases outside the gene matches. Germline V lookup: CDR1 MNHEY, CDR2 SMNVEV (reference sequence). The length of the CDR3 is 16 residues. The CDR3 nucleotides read TGTGCCAGCAGTCTAAGCGGACAGGGGGGAGGCTACGAGCAGTACTTC. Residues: CASSLSGQGGGYEQYF.

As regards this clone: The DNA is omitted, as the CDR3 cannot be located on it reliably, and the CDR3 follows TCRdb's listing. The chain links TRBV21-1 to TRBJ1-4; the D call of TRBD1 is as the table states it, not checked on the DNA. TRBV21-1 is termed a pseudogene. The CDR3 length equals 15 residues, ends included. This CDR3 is CAILVGQGTNEKLFF.

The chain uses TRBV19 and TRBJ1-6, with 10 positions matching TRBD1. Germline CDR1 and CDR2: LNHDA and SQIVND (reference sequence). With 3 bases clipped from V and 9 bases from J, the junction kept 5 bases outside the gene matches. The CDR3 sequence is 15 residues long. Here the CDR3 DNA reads TGTGCCAGTAGTATTGGGACAGGGGTGGGTTCACCCCTCCACTTT. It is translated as CASSIGTGVGSPLHF.

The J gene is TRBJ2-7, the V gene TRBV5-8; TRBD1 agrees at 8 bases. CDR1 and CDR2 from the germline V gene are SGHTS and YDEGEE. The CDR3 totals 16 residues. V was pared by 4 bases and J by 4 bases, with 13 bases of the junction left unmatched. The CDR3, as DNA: TGTGCCAGCAGCATCACGGGACAGGCGGACCCTTACGAGCAGTACTTC. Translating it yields CASSITGQADPYEQYF.

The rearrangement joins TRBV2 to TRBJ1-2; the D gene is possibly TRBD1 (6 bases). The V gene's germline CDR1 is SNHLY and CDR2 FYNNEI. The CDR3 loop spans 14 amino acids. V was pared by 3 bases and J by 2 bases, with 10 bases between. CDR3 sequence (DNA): TGTGCCAGCAGTGATAGGGGGATAAACTATGGCTACACCTTC. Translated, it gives CASSDRGINYGYTF.

CDR3 residues: CASSSGTELDTQYF. The CDR3 coding sequence is TGTGCCAGCAGCTCGGGGACAGAATTAGATACGCAGTATTTT. The rearrangement links TRBV5-4 to TRBJ2-3, with 7 positions matching TRBD1. CDR1 and CDR2 (germline): SGHNT, YYREEE (reference sequence). This CDR3 spans 14 amino acids. The V gene end was trimmed by 3 bases and the J gene end by 5 bases; junction bases not matched to a gene: 6.

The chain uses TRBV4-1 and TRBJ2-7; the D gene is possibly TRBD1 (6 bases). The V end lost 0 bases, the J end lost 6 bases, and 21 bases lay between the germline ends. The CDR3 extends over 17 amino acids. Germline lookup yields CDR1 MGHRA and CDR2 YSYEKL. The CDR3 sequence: CASSQDPSRGTLIEQYF. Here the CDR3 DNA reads TGCGCCAGCAGCCAAGACCCCTCCAGGGGAACCCTAATCGAGCAGTACTTC.

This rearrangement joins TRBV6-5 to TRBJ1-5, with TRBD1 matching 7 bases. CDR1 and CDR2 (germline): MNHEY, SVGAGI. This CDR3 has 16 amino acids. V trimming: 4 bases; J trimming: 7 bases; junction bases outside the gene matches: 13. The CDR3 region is CASSSSWTGRRQPQHF. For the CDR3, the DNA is TGTGCCAGCAGTTCCTCCTGGACAGGTCGGCGGCAGCCCCAGCATTTT.

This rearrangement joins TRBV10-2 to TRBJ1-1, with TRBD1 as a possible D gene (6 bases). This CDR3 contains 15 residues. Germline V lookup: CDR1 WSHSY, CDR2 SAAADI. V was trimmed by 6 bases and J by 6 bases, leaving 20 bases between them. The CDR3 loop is CASSAAGGLTAEAFF. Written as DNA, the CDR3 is TGCGCCAGCAGCGCCGCGGGGGGCTTGACCGCTGAAGCTTTCTTT.

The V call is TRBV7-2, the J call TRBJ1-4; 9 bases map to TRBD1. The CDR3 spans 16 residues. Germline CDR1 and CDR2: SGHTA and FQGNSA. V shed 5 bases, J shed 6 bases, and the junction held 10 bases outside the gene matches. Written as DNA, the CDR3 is TGTGCCAGCAGCCCGAAAATCCGGGACAGGGATGAAAAACTGTTTTTT. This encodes CASSPKIRDRDEKLFF.

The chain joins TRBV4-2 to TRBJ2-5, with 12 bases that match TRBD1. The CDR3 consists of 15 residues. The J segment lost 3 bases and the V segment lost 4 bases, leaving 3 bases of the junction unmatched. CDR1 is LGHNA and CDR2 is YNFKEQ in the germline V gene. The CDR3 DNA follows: TGTGCCAGCAGCCGCGGGACAGGGGGCAAAGAGACCCAGTACTTC. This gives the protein CASSRGTGGKETQYF.

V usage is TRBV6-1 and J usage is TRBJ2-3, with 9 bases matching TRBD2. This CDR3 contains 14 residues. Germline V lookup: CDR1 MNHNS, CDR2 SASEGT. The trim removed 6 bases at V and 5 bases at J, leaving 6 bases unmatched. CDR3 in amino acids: CASRMGLARDTQYF. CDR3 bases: TGTGCCAGCAGGATGGGACTAGCACGAGATACGCAGTATTTT.

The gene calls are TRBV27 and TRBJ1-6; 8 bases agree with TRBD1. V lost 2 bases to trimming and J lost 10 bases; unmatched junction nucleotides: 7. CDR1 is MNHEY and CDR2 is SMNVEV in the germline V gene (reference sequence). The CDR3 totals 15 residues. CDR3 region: CASSLRRTGNSPLHF. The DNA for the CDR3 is TGTGCCAGCAGTTTACGCCGGACAGGGAACTCACCCCTCCACTTT.

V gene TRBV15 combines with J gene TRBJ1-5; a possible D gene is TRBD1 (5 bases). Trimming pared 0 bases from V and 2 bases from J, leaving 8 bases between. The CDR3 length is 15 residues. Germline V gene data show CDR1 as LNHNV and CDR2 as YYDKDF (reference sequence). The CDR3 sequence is CATSRDRAGNQPQHF. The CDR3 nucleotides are TGTGCCACCAGCAGAGACAGGGCTGGCAATCAGCCCCAGCATTTT.

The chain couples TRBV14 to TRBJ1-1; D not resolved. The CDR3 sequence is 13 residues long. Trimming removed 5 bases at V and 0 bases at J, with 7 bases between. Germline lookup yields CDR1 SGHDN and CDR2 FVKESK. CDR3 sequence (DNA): TGTGCCAGCAGCATCGGGGTGAACACTGAAGCTTTCTTT. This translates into CASSIGVNTEAFF. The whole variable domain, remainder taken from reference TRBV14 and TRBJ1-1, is EAGVTQFPSHSVIEKGQTVTLRCDPISGHDNLYWYRRVMGKEIKFLLHFVKESKQDESGMPNNRFLAERTGGTYSTLKVQPAELEDSGVYFCASSIGVNTEAFFGQGTRLTVV.

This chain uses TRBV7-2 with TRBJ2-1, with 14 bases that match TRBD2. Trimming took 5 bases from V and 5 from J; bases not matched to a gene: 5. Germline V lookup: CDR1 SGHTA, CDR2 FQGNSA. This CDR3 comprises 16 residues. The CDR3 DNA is TGTGCCAGCAGCCGGACTAGCGGGGGGATTCACAATGAGCAGTTCTTC. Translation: CASSRTSGGIHNEQFF.

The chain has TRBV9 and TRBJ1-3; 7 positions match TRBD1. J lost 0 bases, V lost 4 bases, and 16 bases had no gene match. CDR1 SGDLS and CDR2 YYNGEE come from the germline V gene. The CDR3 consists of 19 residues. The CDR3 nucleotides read TGTGCCAGCAGCCTGTACCCCTCAGACAGGGACTTCTCTGGAAACACCATATATTTT. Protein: CASSLYPSDRDFSGNTIYF.

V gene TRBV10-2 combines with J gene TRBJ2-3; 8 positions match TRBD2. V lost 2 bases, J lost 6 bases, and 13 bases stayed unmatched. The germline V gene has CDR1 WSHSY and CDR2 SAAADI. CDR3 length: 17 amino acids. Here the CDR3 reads CASSERAGGPFDDTQYF. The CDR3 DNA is TGCGCCAGCAGTGAGAGGGCGGGGGGCCCATTCGATGATACGCAGTATTTT.

CDR3 in amino acids: CASYLGASGTGELFF. The CDR3 DNA reads TGTGCCAGCTACCTAGGGGCTAGCGGGACCGGGGAGCTGTTTTTT. The V and J genes are TRBV5-6 and TRBJ2-2; 8 positions agree with TRBD2. The CDR3 has 15 residues. The trim removed 7 bases at V and 5 bases at J, leaving 10 bases unmatched. The germline gives CDR1 SGHDT, CDR2 YYEEEE.

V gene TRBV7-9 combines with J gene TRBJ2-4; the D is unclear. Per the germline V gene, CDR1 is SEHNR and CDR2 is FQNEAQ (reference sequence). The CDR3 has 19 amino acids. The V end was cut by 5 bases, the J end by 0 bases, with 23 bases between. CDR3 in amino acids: CASSPGKGSAPLAKNIQYF. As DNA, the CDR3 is TGTGCCAGCAGCCCCGGTAAAGGAAGCGCTCCATTAGCCAAAAACATTCAGTACTTC.

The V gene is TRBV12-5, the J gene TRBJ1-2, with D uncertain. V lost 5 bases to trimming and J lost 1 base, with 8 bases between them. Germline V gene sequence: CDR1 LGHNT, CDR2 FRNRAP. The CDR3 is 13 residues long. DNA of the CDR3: TGTGCTAGTGGTGAGCACCTTAACTATGGCTACACCTTC. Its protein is CASGEHLNYGYTF.

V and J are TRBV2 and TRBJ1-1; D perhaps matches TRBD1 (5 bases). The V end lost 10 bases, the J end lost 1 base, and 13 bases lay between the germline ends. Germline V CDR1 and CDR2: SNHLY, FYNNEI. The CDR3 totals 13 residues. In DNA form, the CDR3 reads TGTGCCACCACAATGGGGCCGAACACTGAAGCTTTCTTT. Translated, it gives CATTMGPNTEAFF. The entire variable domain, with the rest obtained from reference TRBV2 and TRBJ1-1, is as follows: EPEVTQTPSHQVTQMGQEVILRCVPISNHLYFYWYRQILGQKVEFLVSFYNNEISEKSEIFDDQFSVERPDGSNFTLKIRSTKLEDSAMYFCATTMGPNTEAFFGQGTRLTVV.

The CDR3 DNA is TGTGCCAGCAGTAAAGGGACTGGAAACACAGATACGCAGTATTTT. It yields the protein CASSKGTGNTDTQYF. The chain couples TRBV7-8 to TRBJ2-3, with D tentatively TRBD2 (6 bases). Per germline, CDR1 SGHVS and CDR2 FQNEAQ. CDR3 length equals 15 residues. Trimming cost V 6 bases and J 2 bases, with 15 bases left between them.

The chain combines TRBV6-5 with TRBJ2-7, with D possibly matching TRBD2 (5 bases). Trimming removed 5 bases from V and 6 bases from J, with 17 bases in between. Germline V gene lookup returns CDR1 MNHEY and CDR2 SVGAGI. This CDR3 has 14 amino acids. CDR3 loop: CASSDAGLLGEQYF. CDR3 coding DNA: TGTGCCAGCAGTGACGCCGGACTGCTCGGCGAGCAGTACTTC.